Below are 24 T cell receptor beta chains sequenced from a single sample in a study of cytomegalovirus exposure and HLA in healthy donors. Sequencing was performed with immunoSEQ multiplex PCR; in TCRdb, only in-frame clones are kept and a portion is missing. The sample lists 190,000 or so clones; roughly 82% were seen once. The sequencing sample was made of PBMCs. All receptors derive from a woman aged 30 to 39 in good health and CMV-seropositive.

The CDR3 DNA sequence: TGTGCCAGCAGCTTGTTTATTCGGGAGTTAAGCGAGCAGTTCTTC. It encodes CASSLFIRELSEQFF. The chain couples TRBV5-6 to TRBJ2-1; TRBD2 is a possible D gene (6 bases). The length of the CDR3 is 15 residues. Per germline, CDR1 SGHDT and CDR2 YYEEEE. Trimming left V 1 base short and J 10 bases short, with 18 bases between. Drawing the rest from reference TRBV5-6 and TRBJ2-1, the complete variable domain is DAGVTQSPTHLIKTRGQQVTLRCSPKSGHDTVSWYQQALGQGPQFIFQYYEEEERQRGNFPDRFSGHQFPNYSSELNVNALLLGDSALYLCASSLFIRELSEQFFGPGTRLTVL.

The chain couples TRBV6-5 to TRBJ2-1, with a possible D match to TRBD1 (6 bases). The length of the CDR3 is 15 residues. Germline CDR1 is MNHEY and CDR2 is SVGAGI. Trimming shortened V by 2 bases and J by 4 bases, and 12 bases separated the two germline ends. CDR3 residues: CASSYETGPYNEQFF. CDR3 in DNA: TGTGCCAGCAGTTACGAGACAGGTCCTTACAATGAGCAGTTCTTC.

This clone was counted at least ten times. V gene TRBV6-1 combines with J gene TRBJ1-5, with D possibly matching TRBD1 (5 bases). V was shortened by 4 bases and J by 0 bases, with 16 bases between the two germline ends. Per germline, CDR1 MNHNS and CDR2 SASEGT. The length of the CDR3 is 17 residues. In DNA form, the CDR3 reads TGTGCCAGCAGTGTCCTCCCGGGGGGGGTTAGCAATCAGCCCCAGCATTTT. Translated: CASSVLPGGVSNQPQHF.

V is TRBV7-2 and J is TRBJ2-3; tentative D call: TRBD1 (6 bases). The CDR3 extends over 15 amino acids. The germline V gene encodes CDR1 SGHTA and CDR2 FQGNSA. Trimming took off 1 base at V and 5 bases at J, with 13 bases between the two ends. The CDR3 bases are TGTGCCAGCAGCTTAGGGCAGGGGTCAAGAGATACGCAGTATTTT. It is translated as CASSLGQGSRDTQYF.

V is TRBV5-1 and J is TRBJ2-1, with 9 positions matching TRBD1. The junction had 6 bases not matched to a gene; V was cut back by 3 bases and J by 2 bases. The CDR3 loop spans 16 amino acids. Germline CDR1 is SGHRS and CDR2 is YFSETQ. The CDR3 bases are TGCGCCAGCAGCTCCCTGGACAGGGGAACCTACAATGAGCAGTTCTTC. It codes for CASSSLDRGTYNEQFF.

The chain couples TRBV5-4 to TRBJ2-5; TRBD2 is a possible D gene (5 bases). CDR1 SGHNT and CDR2 YYREEE come from the germline V gene (reference sequence). The CDR3 loop spans 16 amino acids. V was pared by 0 bases and J by 5 bases, with 17 bases between. Written as DNA, the CDR3 is TGTGCCAGCAGCTTGGACTTAACCGGGGTGGAGGAGACCCAGTACTTC. Translating it yields CASSLDLTGVEETQYF.

The gene calls are TRBV11-1 and TRBJ2-2, with 8 positions matching TRBD1. The V gene's germline CDR1 is SGHAT and CDR2 FQDESV (reference sequence). Losses at the gene ends were 3 bases for V and 7 bases for J; bases not matched to a gene: 10. The CDR3 covers 16 residues. The chain's CDR3 is CASSFLGRTGHGELFF. For the CDR3, the DNA is TGTGCCAGCAGCTTTTTGGGACGGACAGGGCACGGGGAGCTGTTTTTT.

The chain links TRBV19 to TRBJ2-7, with D perhaps TRBD2 (6 bases). The germline V gene has CDR1 LNHDA and CDR2 SQIVND (reference sequence). The ends were cut back, 4 bases at V and 3 bases at J, with 16 bases in the middle. The CDR3 runs 15 residues. As DNA, the CDR3 is TGTGCCAGTAGTACCCTTAGCGGAGATGGCTACGAGCAGTACTTC. Amino acids: CASSTLSGDGYEQYF.

This chain connects TRBV6-1 to TRBJ2-7, with D possibly TRBD1 on 5 matching bases. The germline V gene has CDR1 MNHNS and CDR2 SASEGT. V dropped 5 bases and J dropped 3 bases, with 11 bases sitting between them. The CDR3 runs to 13 residues. CDR3 in amino acids: CASSLTDLYEQYF. In nucleotides, the CDR3 is TGTGCCAGCAGTTTGACAGACCTCTACGAGCAGTACTTC.

For the CDR3, the DNA is TGTGCCAGCCGTAGGGGGCAAGGGGGTACGAACACTGAAGCTTTCTTT. This translates into CASRRGQGGTNTEAFF. The chain has TRBV28 and TRBJ1-1; 7 bases agree with TRBD1. In germline, CDR1 is MDHEN, CDR2 SYDVKM. This CDR3 is built from 16 residues. V lost 8 bases to trimming and J lost 1 base; unmatched junction nucleotides: 13.

This rearrangement joins TRBV15 to TRBJ1-1; D may be TRBD1 (5 bases). Trimming took 4 bases from V and 1 from J, leaving 10 bases between them. The CDR3 loop spans 14 amino acids. Germline lookup yields CDR1 LNHNV and CDR2 YYDKDF (reference sequence). The CDR3 protein is CATSKRQTNTEAFF. CDR3 DNA sequence: TGTGCCACCAGCAAGAGACAGACGAACACTGAAGCTTTCTTT.

This chain joins TRBV6-5 and TRBJ2-2; TRBD1 matches 9 bases. The V gene's germline CDR1 is MNHEY and CDR2 SVGAGI. V shed 6 bases and J 6 bases; nucleotides not matched to a gene: 5. This CDR3 is 14 amino acids long. The CDR3 region has the DNA TGTGCCAGCAGGCTCACAGGGGGCCCCGGGGAGCTGTTTTTT. Translated, it gives CASRLTGGPGELFF.

This clone was recorded once. The rearrangement joins TRBV27 to TRBJ2-6; TRBD2 might be the D (5 bases). The CDR3 extends over 17 amino acids. Deletions cut 6 bases from V and 0 bases from J, with 15 bases between. From germline, CDR1 is MNHEY and CDR2 SMNVEV (reference sequence). CDR3 coding DNA: TGTGCCAGCAGCGTGCGGGTTGAGCGCTCTGGGGCCAACGTCCTGACTTTC. Translating gives CASSVRVERSGANVLTF.

This clone was picked up one time. The chain is built from TRBV4-1 and TRBJ2-3, with 7 nucleotides matching TRBD2. Unmatched junction bases numbered 9, after V lost 7 bases and J lost 2 bases. CDR1 is MGHRA and CDR2 is YSYEKL in the germline V gene. The CDR3 is 15 amino acids. The CDR3 protein is CASTLREGVTDTQYF. CDR3 DNA sequence: TGCGCCAGCACCCTTAGGGAGGGAGTCACAGATACGCAGTATTTT.

This clone appeared a few times. The chain uses TRBV5-6 and TRBJ1-5, with D perhaps matching TRBD1 (6 bases). With 0 bases removed from V and 4 bases from J, the gap between germline ends came to 11 bases. The CDR3 sequence is 15 residues long. Per germline, CDR1 SGHDT and CDR2 YYEEEE. The CDR3 DNA reads TGTGCCAGCAGCTTGGGACCTGGACAGAATCAGCCCCAGCATTTT. This encodes CASSLGPGQNQPQHF.

This chain links TRBV9 with TRBJ2-7; D gene uncertain. The ends were cut back, 5 bases at V and 1 base at J, with 13 bases in the middle. The CDR3 is made up of 14 amino acids. CDR1 and CDR2 from the germline V gene are SGDLS and YYNGEE. This chain's CDR3 is CASSAPGNSYEQYF. For the CDR3, the DNA is TGTGCCAGCAGTGCCCCAGGCAATTCCTACGAGCAGTACTTC.

The chain combines TRBV12-5 with TRBJ2-5; D is unresolved. The CDR3 contains 11 residues. The germline V and J ends were trimmed by 5 bases and 5 bases, with 6 bases remaining between them. Germline V gives CDR1 LGHNT, CDR2 FRNRAP. The CDR3 loop reads CASGNGETQYF. As DNA, the CDR3 is TGTGCTAGTGGTAACGGGGAGACCCAGTACTTC.

This clone was detected a few times. This rearrangement joins TRBV29-1 to TRBJ1-2; 10 nucleotides match TRBD1. J was trimmed by 4 bases and V by 5 bases; bases with no gene match: 7. CDR1 is SQVTM, CDR2 ANQGSEA, per germline. This CDR3 spans 14 amino acids. As DNA, the CDR3 is TGCAGCGTTCCACGGACAGGGGGACGCTATGGCTACACCTTC. It yields the protein CSVPRTGGRYGYTF.

The rearrangement uses TRBV6-5 and TRBJ1-2; TRBD1 aligns across 11 bases. V lost 5 bases and J lost 6; bases outside the gene matches: 8. Germline CDR1 is MNHEY and CDR2 is SVGAGI. This CDR3 is built from 15 residues. For the CDR3, the DNA is TGTGCCAGCAGTCCGGGGACAGGGGGAAGCGATGGCTACACCTTC. Translated, it gives CASSPGTGGSDGYTF.

This chain joins TRBV29-1 and TRBJ2-1, with 11 bases aligning to TRBD1. Trimming took 4 bases from V and 5 from J; bases not matched to a gene: 7. The germline V gene has CDR1 SQVTM and CDR2 ANQGSEA. The CDR3 contains 15 residues. CDR3 protein: CSVGIGTGGNNEQFF. The CDR3 DNA is TGCAGCGTTGGAATAGGGACAGGGGGAAACAATGAGCAGTTCTTC.

This chain uses TRBV6-5 with TRBJ1-5, with D unresolved. CDR3 length: 15 amino acids. Trimming cost V 5 bases and J 4 bases, with 15 bases left between them. Germline V CDR1 and CDR2: MNHEY, SVGAGI. The CDR3 region has the DNA TGTGCCAGCAGTAGCCTTGGTGGGCCGAATCAGCCCCAGCATTTT. Translated, it gives CASSSLGGPNQPQHF.

The chain joins TRBV21-1 to TRBJ2-3; the DNA was not compared with TRBD2, the D call given in the table. TRBV21-1 is a recognized pseudogene. CDR3 size: 15 residues. The CDR3 region is CASSKRLAGVDTQYF. In nucleotides, the CDR3 is TGTGCCAGCAGCAAACGACTAGCGGGAGTAGATACGCAGTATTTT.

This chain joins TRBV11-2 and TRBJ1-5; TRBD1 might be the D (5 bases). The V gene lost 4 bases and the J gene lost 6 bases, with 13 bases spanning the gap. There are 14 residues in the CDR3. The germline gives CDR1 SGHAT, CDR2 FQNNGV. The CDR3 here is CASSSQPRVQPQHF. In DNA form, the CDR3 reads TGTGCCAGCAGCTCACAACCCAGGGTTCAGCCCCAGCATTTT.

The chain carries TRBV19 and TRBJ2-7; the match to TRBD1 covers 7 bases. Germline V gene data show CDR1 as LNHDA and CDR2 as SQIVND (reference sequence). This CDR3 is 17 amino acids long. The trim removed 3 bases at V and 2 bases at J, leaving 13 bases unmatched. CDR3 sequence reads: CASSIRQGRGLTYEQYF. The CDR3 DNA reads as TGTGCCAGTAGTATTCGACAGGGTAGGGGGCTGACCTACGAGCAGTACTTC.